A selection of T cell receptor beta chains follows, all from one sample in a study of blood T cell repertoires in COVID-19. Sequenced by immunoSEQ multiplex PCR; TCRdb stores in-frame clones only, minus some. The table records about 96,000 clones, 84% of them present only once. Material for sequencing was peripheral blood. The receptors shown here come from a woman aged 60 to 75 with acute or convalescent COVID-19. CDR3s include the opening cysteine and the closing phenylalanine or tryptophan.

J,V,CDR3
TRBJ1-4,TRBV9,CASSARVNEKLFF
TRBJ2-1,TRBV27,CASRETGEYNEQFF
TRBJ1-1,TRBV6-5,CASSYPGNTEAFF
TRBJ2-7,TRBV27,CASSSRDGDSDEQYF
TRBJ2-2,TRBV30,CAWSRGLAGANTGELFF
TRBJ1-5,TRBV27,CASSTAWGVGQPQHF
TRBJ1-2,TRBV30,CAWSLTGGSGYTF
TRBJ2-2,TRBV28,CASTDRRGAPYTGELFF
TRBJ2-1,TRBV7-9,CASSLGSGSYNEQFF
TRBJ2-1,TRBV5-1,CASSLGQGRNEQFF
TRBJ2-2,TRBV30,CASRRAGPNTGELFF
TRBJ1-4,TRBV5-1,CASSPGGSINEKLFF
TRBJ2-2,TRBV12-3/TRBV12-4,CASRGRTTGELFF
TRBJ1-5,TRBV30,CAWSRGGEEPQHF
TRBJ1-2,TRBV11-2,CASSPGGSNYGYTF
TRBJ2-2,TRBV19,CATLALGGELFF
TRBJ2-1,TRBV7-6,CASSYQRGGTYNEQFF
TRBJ2-3,TRBV7-2,CASSPGSGDTQYF
TRBJ2-2,TRBV19,CASRAGGVNVHTGELFF